This T cell receptor beta chain comes out of a study of CXCR3-negative and CXCR3-positive naive CD8 T cells. The CDR3 totals 14 residues. The V gene's germline CDR1 is DFQATT and CDR2 SNEGSKA (reference sequence). The libraries of TRB cDNA were prepared using 5' RACE with UMI labels. With the 5' RACE reads reprocessed, TCRdb shows one record per CDR3 protein and no DNA. This table lists 7,500 to 9,500 distinct CDR3 sequences. The TCR was taken from a human donor in good health. Some clones in this sample may be carry-over from other donors' samples. The chain carries TRBV20-1 and TRBJ2-1; TCRdb names TRBD2, which stays unverified in the absence of DNA. Sequenced sample: naive CXCR3- CD8+ T cells from blood. Subset denoted: CD45RO-CCR7+CD27+CD95- naive CD8+ T cells lacking CXCR3 (TNR3-). The CDR3 reads CSLWIAGGHNEQFF.